This TCR beta chain was retrieved from a study of T cell responses to AZD1222 COVID-19 vaccine. Study at large: Pooling covered second doses at about 4 or about 12 weeks.

CDR3 length equals 15 residues. Deletions cut 4 bases from V and 0 bases from J, with 12 bases between. The germline V gene encodes CDR1 MDHEN and CDR2 SYDVKM. General study points: Baseline seropositivity occurred in only six AZD1222 recipients.

The protocol was immunoSEQ multiplex PCR, while the TCRdb copy is restricted to in-frame clones and leaves out a portion. The sample has some 150,000 clones; around 94% are singletons. Of note for this clone: Antigen unknown.

The chain employs TRBV28 and TRBJ1-1; tentatively, D is TRBD1 (5 bases). This TCR was recovered from an adult in good health. The material sequenced was peripheral blood, taken on day 0 of AZD1222 vaccination. CDR3 sequence reads: CASSYAGSVNTEAFF. DNA for the CDR3: TGTGCCAGCAGTTACGCAGGGTCGGTGAACACTGAAGCTTTCTTT.